These T cell receptor beta chains were read from a single sample in a study of T cell repertoires in cytomegalovirus infection. Each CDR3 protein gets one entry after TCRdb re-called the reads with MiXCR. Among some 700,000 distinct CDR3 sequences listed, about a third were seen once. What was sequenced was PBMCs. Every receptor here comes from a human donor in good health (CMV status not recorded). Some clones in this sample may be carry-over from other donors' samples. Both conserved end residues are part of each CDR3. The D gene is left open where the match is weak. Clone size appears in some rows only: once, few, many, or a class for an expanded clone.

TRBV7-9	TRBJ2-5	.	15	.	CASSLEQLFQETQYF	TGTGCCAGCAGCTTAGAACAATTATTCCAAGAGACCCAGTACTTC
TRBV2	TRBJ2-5	TRBD1	16	.	CASRRELDRAQETQYF	TGTGCCAGCAGGAGGGAGTTGGACAGGGCACAAGAGACCCAGTACTTC
TRBV7-9	TRBJ1-5	.	15	few	CASSPGDAGRQPQHF	TGTGCCAGCAGCCCCGGGGACGCCGGAAGGCAGCCCCAGCATTTT
TRBV11-2	TRBJ2-3	.	16	many	CASSLRGTPGTDTQYF	TGTGCCAGCAGCCTCCGAGGGACACCCGGCACAGATACGCAGTATTTT
TRBV15	TRBJ2-1	.	16	.	CATSPWASAAYNEQFF	TGTGCCACCAGCCCCTGGGCTAGCGCAGCCTACAATGAGCAGTTCTTC
TRBV7-3	TRBJ1-1	.	15	.	CASSPDGRDGTEAFF	TGTGCCAGCAGCCCTGATGGGCGGGACGGGACAGAAGCTTTCTTT
TRBV5-5	TRBJ2-6	.	18	few	CASRISAGWSSGANVLTF	TGTGCCAGCCGAATCTCTGCAGGGTGGAGCTCTGGGGCCAACGTCCTGACTTTC
TRBV11-2	TRBJ2-5	.	14	many	CASSLDGAGETQYF	TGTGCCAGCAGCTTAGATGGCGCTGGGGAGACCCAGTACTTC
TRBV5-1	TRBJ2-1	.	16	few	CASSLGFQPRHNEQFF	TGCGCCAGCAGCTTGGGTTTTCAGCCTCGCCACAATGAGCAGTTCTTC
TRBV12-3/TRBV12-4	TRBJ2-2	TRBD1	14	.	CASSTGVDTGELFF	TGTGCCAGCAGTACAGGGGTTGACACCGGGGAGCTGTTTTTT
TRBV20-1	TRBJ1-1	.	13	.	CSARGLRNTEAFF	TGCAGTGCTAGAGGACTGAGGAACACTGAAGCTTTCTTT
TRBV28	TRBJ2-6	.	16	.	CASSYLELSGANVLTF	TGTGCCAGCAGTTACCTCGAGCTTTCTGGGGCCAACGTCCTGACTTTC
TRBV6-6	TRBJ2-7	.	15	.	CASSYEWSSSYEKYF	TGTGCCAGCAGTTATGAGTGGAGTAGCTCCTACGAGAAGTACTTC
TRBV30	TRBJ1-1	.	12	.	CAWSPQGTEAFF	TGTGCCTGGAGTCCCCAGGGCACTGAAGCTTTCTTT
TRBV27	TRBJ1-1	TRBD1	15	few	CASSSGQGVRTEAFF	TGTGCCAGCAGTTCGGGACAGGGGGTCCGAACTGAAGCTTTCTTT
TRBV7-2	TRBJ2-4	.	16	many	CASQGRGEAAKNIQYF	TGTGCCAGCCAGGGGCGGGGAGAAGCGGCCAAAAACATTCAGTACTTC
TRBV3-1	TRBJ1-5	.	15	.	CASSQGGTGNQPQHF	TGTGCCAGCAGCCAAGGGGGGACTGGCAATCAGCCCCAGCATTTT
TRBV28	TRBJ2-6	.	15	.	CARLTIYSGANVLTF	TGTGCCAGGCTGACAATTTACTCTGGGGCCAACGTCCTGACTTTC
TRBV7-2	TRBJ2-2	TRBD1	15	many	CASSFTGGNTGELFF	TGTGCCAGCAGTTTTACAGGGGGGAACACCGGGGAGCTGTTTTTT
TRBV7-9	TRBJ2-7	.	12	.	CASSSFFYEQYF	TGTGCCAGCAGCTCCTTCTTCTACGAGCAGTACTTC
TRBV4-1	TRBJ1-5	.	16	.	CASSQVELAGNQPQHF	TGCGCCAGCAGCCAAGTTGAGCTTGCTGGCAATCAGCCCCAGCATTTT
TRBV7-9	TRBJ2-7	.	14	many	CASTLGQVKDEQYF	TGTGCCAGCACCCTGGGGCAGGTTAAGGACGAGCAGTACTTC
TRBV10-3	TRBJ2-2	.	16	few	CATQRTVKTNTGELFF	TGTGCCACTCAAAGGACAGTAAAGACGAACACCGGGGAGCTGTTTTTT
TRBV7-6	TRBJ2-5	.	17	many	CASSLLGSQTTQETQYF	TGTGCCAGCAGCTTACTGGGCAGTCAAACGACCCAAGAGACCCAGTACTTC
TRBV28	TRBJ2-7	TRBD1	14	once	CASCSGTGTYEQYF	TGTGCCAGCTGTTCCGGGACAGGGACCTACGAGCAGTACTTC
TRBV9	TRBJ2-3	.	14	.	CASSVGTFADTQYF	TGTGCCAGCAGCGTAGGGACATTTGCAGATACGCAGTATTTT